These T cell receptor beta chains were read from a single sample in a study of tumor T cells in aggressive B-cell lymphoma. Produced via immunoSEQ multiplex PCR; TCRdb's table is partial and in-frame only. The repertoire has 2,000 to 2,500 clones, around 86% of them found once; the top ten carry roughly 21%. The sample was tumor tissue. The source of these receptors is an adult with diffuse large B cell lymphoma. Both conserved end residues are part of each CDR3. The order of the fields is CDR3 length, J gene, clone size, V gene, D gene, CDR3 DNA, CDR3 protein. D genes are given only for firm matches. Only some rows state a clone size, as once, few, many or a class for expanded clones.

15 TRBJ2-4 - TRBV7-2 TRBD2 TGTGCCAGCACCCAAGGAGGACTAGCGGGAAACATTCAATACTTC CASTQGGLAGNIQYF
15 TRBJ1-3 - TRBV5-1 TRBD1 TGCGCCACCTGGAGGGCAGGGGGATCTGGAAACACCATATATTTT CATWRAGGSGNTIYF
14 TRBJ1-1 once TRBV6-5 - TGTGCTAGCACCTATGGGGGGGAAAGCACTGAAGCTTTCTTT CASTYGGESTEAFF
14 TRBJ1-2 - TRBV5-6 - TGTGCCAGCAGCTTGGCGGGGAGGGGTGATGGCTACACCTTC CASSLAGRGDGYTF
18 TRBJ2-5 - TRBV18 TRBD1 TGTGCCAGCTCACCCACCGGGACAGGACCCACTGCGGGGGAGACCCAGTACTTC CASSPTGTGPTAGETQYF
14 TRBJ2-7 - TRBV7-3 TRBD2 TGTGCCAGCAGCTCCGGGACTAGCGGGAGCGAGCAGTACTTC CASSSGTSGSEQYF
18 TRBJ2-2 - TRBV7-3 TRBD2 TGTGCCAGCAGCTTAAGACCGGGACTAGGCGAGGGCGGCGGGGAGCTGTTTTTT CASSLRPGLGEGGGELFF
11 TRBJ2-1 - TRBV18 - TGTGCCAGCAGCCAGGGGTCTGAGCAGTTCTTC CASSQGSEQFF
15 TRBJ2-3 - TRBV6-5 TRBD1 TGTGCCAGCAGTCCCCGGACAGGAAGCACAGATACGCAGTATTTT CASSPRTGSTDTQYF
16 TRBJ2-7 - TRBV2 TRBD1 TGTGCCAGCAGAGAAGAGACAGGGGATAGGTATTACGAGCAGTACTTC CASREETGDRYYEQYF
16 TRBJ2-1 - TRBV12-2 - TGTGCAAGTCGAGAGATTGTAGCGGTTATCTACAATGAGCAGTTCTTC CASREIVAVIYNEQFF
17 TRBJ2-5 - TRBV5-5 TRBD2 TGTGCCAGCAGCTTGGTTATAGCGGGAGGGCCTCTAGAGACCCAGTACTTC CASSLVIAGGPLETQYF
17 TRBJ1-3 - TRBV5-1 TRBD1 TGCGCCAGCAGCTCGGGACAGGGCCCTTTATCTGGAAACACCATATATTTT CASSSGQGPLSGNTIYF
12 TRBJ2-5 - TRBV5-6 - TGTGCCAGCAGCTTCTCAGAAGAGACCCAGTACTTC CASSFSEETQYF
16 TRBJ1-2 - TRBV9 TRBD1 TGTGCCAGCAGCGTAGGACAGGGGACTTTGAGCTATGGCTACACCTTC CASSVGQGTLSYGYTF
14 TRBJ2-3 - TRBV30 - TGTGCCTGGACCGGCGGGGCTGGCACAGATACGCAGTATTTT CAWTGGAGTDTQYF
16 TRBJ2-3 once TRBV19 TRBD2 TGTGCCAGTAGTCACCTTAGCGGGAGCCCCACAGATACGCAGTATTTT CASSHLSGSPTDTQYF
14 TRBJ2-7 - TRBV27 TRBD2 TGTGCCAGCAGCCATGGACTAGCGGACCGCGAGCAGTACTTC CASSHGLADREQYF
14 TRBJ2-7 - TRBV2 - TGTGCCAGCAGTGGGCCCCAAACAGGGAGCGAGCAGTACTTC CASSGPQTGSEQYF
13 TRBJ2-1 - TRBV10-3 - TGTGCCATCAGTGTAACGGCGGTTCGCGAGCAGTTCTTC CAISVTAVREQFF
16 TRBJ2-1 - TRBV7-2 - TGTGCCAGCAGCGCCACTAGCTCAAAGGGCCAAAATGAGCAGTTCTTC CASSATSSKGQNEQFF
14 TRBJ2-2 - TRBV5-1 - TGCGCCAGCAGCTTGGCCGGGAACACCGGGGAGCTGTTTTTT CASSLAGNTGELFF
13 TRBJ2-7 - TRBV5-6 - TGTGCCAGCAACTTTGCCAGGGGAGAACAGCAGTACTTC CASNFARGEQQYF
14 TRBJ1-2 - TRBV29-1 - TGCAGCGTTGAAGGCTGGGGGGATAACTATGGCTACACCTTC CSVEGWGDNYGYTF
18 TRBJ2-3 - TRBV19 TRBD2 TGTGCCAGTAGTATTTCTTGGGGGACTAGCGGGAGTCAAGATACGCAGTATTTT CASSISWGTSGSQDTQYF
15 TRBJ2-5 - TRBV2 TRBD1 TGTGCCAGCAGTGTATCCCTACAGGGGTTAGAGACCCAGTACTTC CASSVSLQGLETQYF
15 TRBJ2-1 - TRBV7-3 - TGTGCCAGCAGCTTAATTGGTACGGGGTACAATGAGCAGTTCTTC CASSLIGTGYNEQFF
15 TRBJ2-2 - TRBV11-2 - TGTGCCAGCAGCCTAGAGGGCAGGAACACCGGGGAGCTGTTTTTT CASSLEGRNTGELFF
15 TRBJ1-1 - TRBV5-4 - TGTGCCAGCAGGCCCCGGGGGGGGGAGAACACTGAAGCTTTCTTT CASRPRGGENTEAFF
16 TRBJ1-1 - TRBV9 - TGTGCCAGCAGCGTAGCGCTTCCAGGGATGAACACTGAAGCTTTCTTT CASSVALPGMNTEAFF
17 TRBJ2-1 - TRBV5-1 TRBD2 TGCGCCAGCAGCTTGGTCCCAGCGGGAGGGCGATACAATGAGCAGTTCTTC CASSLVPAGGRYNEQFF
14 TRBJ2-3 few TRBV7-3 - TGTGCCAGCAGCTCCCTCGGAGCGACAGATACGCAGTATTTT CASSSLGATDTQYF
14 TRBJ1-5 - TRBV19 TRBD1 TGTGCCAGTACCCTGACAGGGGTCGGTCAGCCCCAGCATTTT CASTLTGVGQPQHF
14 TRBJ2-1 - TRBV28 - TGTGCCAGCAGCTTAGTGGAGCCCTACAATGAGCAGTTCTTC CASSLVEPYNEQFF
13 TRBJ1-2 - TRBV18 - TGTGCCAGCTCACCAGACCGGGACTATGGCTACACCTTC CASSPDRDYGYTF
16 TRBJ2-2 - TRBV9 - TGTGCCAGCAGCATAGAGGTGGCTAGTTATGCCGGGGAGCTGTTTTTT CASSIEVASYAGELFF
15 TRBJ2-2 few TRBV30 TRBD1 TGTGCCTGGAGTGTACGCACAGGGGCCTTCGGGGAGCTGTTTTTT CAWSVRTGAFGELFF
14 TRBJ1-1 - TRBV30 TRBD1 TGTGCCTGGAGTTCAGGGGGATCGAACACTGAAGCTTTCTTT CAWSSGGSNTEAFF
15 TRBJ1-5 once TRBV6-6 TRBD1 TGTGCCAGCAGAGACAGGACAGGCCCCAATCAGCCCCAGCATTTT CASRDRTGPNQPQHF
15 TRBJ2-7 - TRBV6-5 TRBD2 TGTGCCAGCGGACTAGCGGGAGTCCAACTTGGCGAGCAGTACTTC CASGLAGVQLGEQYF
14 TRBJ1-6 - TRBV9 - TGTACCAGCAGCGGCGGGACGGTAAATTCACCCCTCCACTTT CTSSGGTVNSPLHF
15 TRBJ2-1 - TRBV6-5 TRBD2 TGTGCCAGCAGTTACCGGGGGGGGCCAGACAATGAGCAGTTCTTC CASSYRGGPDNEQFF
14 TRBJ2-3 - TRBV11-3 - TGTGCCAGCAGCTTATCAGTCTCGTCAGATACGCAGTATTTT CASSLSVSSDTQYF
13 TRBJ1-1 - TRBV4-2 - TGTGCCAGCAGCCCCTGGGGGGACACTGAAGCTTTCTTT CASSPWGDTEAFF
15 TRBJ2-2 - TRBV9 - TGTGCCAGCACCCGTGGACTCCTGAACACCGGGGAGCTGTTTTTT CASTRGLLNTGELFF
16 TRBJ1-4 - TRBV27 - TGTGCCAGCAGTGGAATGGGTGCGGCAACTAATGAAAAACTGTTTTTT CASSGMGAATNEKLFF
14 TRBJ2-2 few TRBV30 - TGTGCCTGGAGTGTCCAGGGGGGCACCGGGGAGCTGTTTTTT CAWSVQGGTGELFF
15 TRBJ2-1 once TRBV5-1 TRBD2 TGCGCCAGCAGCCCTACTAGCGGGGGGTATGGTGAGCAGTTCTTC CASSPTSGGYGEQFF
15 TRBJ2-7 - TRBV18 - TGTGCCAGCTCACCACCGAACAGGCCATCCTACGAGCAGTACTTC CASSPPNRPSYEQYF
14 TRBJ2-7 - TRBV7-2 - TGTGCCAGCAGCTTATCCCATGGTAGCTACGAGCAGTACTTC CASSLSHGSYEQYF
15 TRBJ2-7 - TRBV25-1 TRBD2 TGTGCCAGCAGTCGATGGGGGGAGGGTATCGACGAGCAGTACTTC CASSRWGEGIDEQYF